Shown below are 13 T cell receptor beta chains from a single sample sequenced in a study of naive and memory T cell subsets. The library had UMIs added by 3' ligation of an oligonucleotide to TCR cDNA. Ligated cDNA underwent four rounds of PCR with nested alpha and beta constant region primers and SP2. TCRdb re-called the 5' RACE reads with MiXCR, one entry per CDR3 protein. The repertoire consists of about 62,000 distinct CDR3 sequences, with 8% occurring once and the leading ten covering over 15%. These receptors originate from a female donor in good health.

This clonotype was counted ten times or more. This chain uses TRBV20-1 with TRBJ2-3, with a possible D match to TRBD1 (5 bases). This CDR3 comprises 16 residues. The V end lost 3 bases, the J end lost 0 bases, and 16 bases lay between the germline ends. Germline V CDR1 and CDR2: DFQATT, SNEGSKA (reference sequence). The DNA for the CDR3 is TGCAGTGCTAGCGGCCCCCGACAGCTTAGCACAGATACGCAGTATTTT. It translates to CSASGPRQLSTDTQYF.

The gene calls are TRBV11-2 and TRBJ1-3; D is possibly TRBD1 (5 bases). Trimming shortened V by 5 bases and J by 8 bases, and 10 bases separated the two germline ends. CDR1 is SGHAT, CDR2 FQNNGV, per germline. CDR3 size: 12 residues. The CDR3 region has the DNA TGTGCCAGCAGCGACAGTTCGTACACCATATATTTT. It yields the protein CASSDSSYTIYF. Combining the CDR3 with reference TRBV11-2 and TRBJ1-3 gives the whole variable domain EAGVAQSPRYKIIEKRQSVAFWCNPISGHATLYWYQQILGQGPKLLIQFQNNGVVDDSQLPKDRFSAERLKGVDSTLKIQPAKLEDSAVYLCASSDSSYTIYFGEGSWLTVV.

In this sample, this clonotype turned up many times. The genes are TRBV3-1 and TRBJ2-4, with 8 bases fitting TRBD2. This CDR3 contains 15 residues. V shed 1 base, J shed 5 bases, and the junction held 4 bases outside the gene matches. CDR1 LGHDT and CDR2 YNNKEL come from the germline V gene (reference sequence). The CDR3 is CASSQVTGGENIQYF. The CDR3 nucleotides are TGTGCCAGCAGCCAAGTCACGGGAGGGGAAAACATTCAGTACTTC.

There are many counts of this clonotype. The V call is TRBV27, the J call TRBJ2-7; D remains unclear. The CDR3 contains 14 residues. The V and J ends lost 7 bases and 7 bases respectively, with 20 bases between them. Germline assignment: CDR1 MNHEY and CDR2 SMNVEV (reference sequence). As DNA, the CDR3 is TGTGCCAGCACCCCGGTCCTGGGTTTGGGGGAGCAGTACTTC. Translated: CASTPVLGLGEQYF.

This chain links TRBV19 with TRBJ1-5; no clear D gene. V lost 3 bases and J 0 bases, leaving 12 bases between the germline ends. Germline V CDR1 and CDR2: LNHDA, SQIVND (reference sequence). CDR3 length: 16 residues. The CDR3 here is CASSIGLWNSNQPQHF. The CDR3 DNA sequence: TGTGCCAGTAGTATTGGACTGTGGAATAGCAATCAGCCCCAGCATTTT.

The CDR3, as DNA: TGTGCCACCAGTGACGCACCTAGCGGGACCGGCAATGAGCAGTTCTTC. Its translation: CATSDAPSGTGNEQFF. The chain is built from TRBV24-1 and TRBJ2-1, with 9 positions matching TRBD2. The CDR3 covers 16 residues. The ends lost 4 bases at V and 6 bases at J; junction bases unmatched: 9. Germline CDR1 KGHDR, CDR2 SFDVKD.

Remarks on this clonotype: An end of the junction does not agree with germline; a read error may underlie this. V gene TRBV12-3 or TRBV12-4 combines with J gene TRBJ2-3; TRBD2 matches at 8 bases. This CDR3 region has 14 residues. CDR3 in DNA: TGTGCCCGCAGTTTAGGGCGGGGGGTAGATACGCAGTATTTT. Translation gives CARSLGRGVDTQYF.

This clonotype was observed a single time. At one boundary the junction diverges from the germline segment, which might be a read error. V gene TRBV7-2 combines with J gene TRBJ1-2, with 12 nucleotides matching TRBD1. This CDR3 is built from 17 residues. Per the germline V gene, CDR1 is SGHTA and CDR2 is FQGNSA. CDR3 sequence reads: CASSSGTGGLANYGDTF. CDR3 bases: TGTGCCAGCAGCTCAGGGACAGGGGGCCTAGCTAACTATGGCGACACCTTC.

This clonotype came up a few times. This chain joins TRBV12-3 or TRBV12-4 and TRBJ1-2; no definite D call. V was trimmed by 3 bases and J by 4 bases, leaving 9 bases between them. This CDR3 contains 13 residues. This CDR3 is CASSFGRAYGYTF. The CDR3 DNA follows: TGTGCCAGCAGTTTTGGTAGGGCCTATGGCTACACCTTC.

This clonotype was detected only a few times. The chain links TRBV3-1 to TRBJ2-2; D tentatively fits TRBD1 or TRBD2 (7 bases each). The CDR3 is 15 amino acids. The V end was cut by 4 bases, the J end by 7 bases, with 16 bases between. CDR1 is LGHDT and CDR2 is YNNKEL in the germline V gene (reference sequence). The CDR3 sequence is CASSRQGEGVGELFF. CDR3 in DNA: TGTGCCAGCAGCCGCCAGGGGGAGGGCGTCGGGGAGCTGTTTTTT.

This chain joins TRBV7-8 and TRBJ2-3; a possible D gene is TRBD2 (5 bases). The germline V gene encodes CDR1 SGHVS and CDR2 FQNEAQ. The V gene lost 5 bases and the J gene lost 0 bases, with 12 bases spanning the gap. The length of the CDR3 is 15 residues. The chain's CDR3 is CASSARLSSTDTQYF. Written as DNA, the CDR3 is TGTGCCAGCAGCGCCCGACTATCTAGCACAGATACGCAGTATTTT.

This clonotype was found a few times. V gene TRBV20-1 combines with J gene TRBJ2-7; 7 bases align to TRBD2. Germline CDR1 reads DFQATT; CDR2 reads SNEGSKA (reference sequence). CDR3 length: 16 residues. Trimming cost V 0 bases and J 2 bases; bases outside gene matches: 10. The CDR3 sequence is CSARDGGTKPAYEQYF. The CDR3 DNA reads TGCAGTGCTAGAGATGGGGGGACTAAACCAGCCTACGAGCAGTACTTC.

In its sample, this clonotype was seen many times. The rearrangement uses TRBV4-1 and TRBJ1-2; possible D gene TRBD1, 6 bases. CDR1 MGHRA and CDR2 YSYEKL come from the germline V gene. With 1 base removed from V and 8 bases from J, the gap between germline ends came to 14 bases. This CDR3 has 14 residues. The CDR3: CASSQGAGAVGYTF. The CDR3 coding sequence is TGCGCCAGCAGCCAAGGGGCAGGGGCGGTGGGCTACACCTTC.